This entry lists 14 T cell receptor beta chains sequenced from one sample in a study of T-cell reconstitution after alpha-beta-depleted transplantation in children. Preparation of the TCRbeta library involved a method that used unique molecular identifiers. TCRdb reprocessed the PCR reads via MiXCR and lists one record per CDR3 protein. Of some 300,000 distinct CDR3 sequences in the sample, 7.5% to 9% are singletons; the top ten hold about 9.1%. These receptors have no known antigen. Study-level findings and limits: Newly made T cells mostly supplied T-cell counts and diversity one year after transplant.

The material was peripheral blood, obtained 360 days after TCRalphabeta/CD19-depleted stem cell transplant. The receptor source for this set is a female patient younger than 10 who had a stem cell transplant for Fanconi anemia, so the T cells may come from the graft donor.

This clonotype was recorded a few times. This chain connects TRBV12-3 or TRBV12-4 to TRBJ1-1; no clear D gene. Trimming shortened V by 5 bases and J by 0 bases, and 13 bases separated the two germline ends. This CDR3 comprises 15 residues. CDR3 sequence reads: CASSGVEILNTEAFF. The CDR3 DNA follows: TGTGCCAGCAGTGGGGTGGAGATTCTGAACACTGAAGCTTTCTTT.

The chain carries TRBV11-2 and TRBJ2-1; D not certain. Deletions cut 5 bases from V and 10 bases from J, with 12 bases between. The germline V gene has CDR1 SGHAT and CDR2 FQNNGV. This CDR3 is 12 amino acids long. The CDR3 protein is CASSRVFPEQFF. The CDR3 DNA follows: TGTGCCAGCAGCCGAGTGTTCCCCGAGCAGTTCTTC.

The rearrangement links TRBV6-2 or TRBV6-3 to TRBJ1-2; D not resolved. The CDR3 is 13 residues long. The germline V gene encodes CDR1 MNHEY and CDR2 SVGEGT. V was cut by 0 bases and J by 7 bases, with 9 bases left in between. This CDR3 reads CASSYSKWVGYTF. The CDR3, as DNA: TGTGCCAGCAGTTACTCGAAATGGGTTGGCTACACCTTC.

The genes are TRBV6-2 or TRBV6-3 and TRBJ1-5, with 9 bases lining up with TRBD1. Losses at the gene ends were 6 bases for V and 2 bases for J; bases not matched to a gene: 5. Germline assignment: CDR1 MNHEY and CDR2 SVGEGT. This CDR3 is built from 15 residues. CDR3 bases: TGTGCCAGCAGAGAGGACAGGGGACGCAATCAGCCCCAGCATTTT. Amino acids: CASREDRGRNQPQHF.

The chain is built from TRBV6-5 and TRBJ2-1; D uncertain. The CDR3 sequence is 14 residues long. The V end was cut by 3 bases, the J end by 5 bases, with 11 bases between. From germline, CDR1 is MNHEY and CDR2 SVGAGI. As DNA, the CDR3 is TGTGCCAGCAGTTATGGCGCTTTCGACAATGAGCAGTTCTTC. Amino acid sequence: CASSYGAFDNEQFF.

Written as DNA, the CDR3 is TGTGCCTGGACCTCCCCCGGGGGCCAAGAGACCCAGTACTTC. Translated, it gives CAWTSPGGQETQYF. The rearrangement joins TRBV30 to TRBJ2-5, with D perhaps matching TRBD2 (6 bases). Between the trimmed V and J ends, which lost 4 bases and 1 base, there was a span of 13 bases. Germline CDR1 reads GTSNPN; CDR2 reads SVGIG (reference sequence). The CDR3 runs 14 residues.

This clonotype was recorded at least ten times. The chain carries TRBV5-1 and TRBJ2-3; D is unresolved. Germline CDR1 reads SGHRS; CDR2 reads YFSETQ. This CDR3 spans 14 amino acids. V gave up 0 bases and J gave up 0 bases, with 5 bases separating them. The CDR3 DNA is TGCGCCAGCAGCTTGGCAGAGAGCACAGATACGCAGTATTTT. Its translation is CASSLAESTDTQYF.

This clonotype came up a few times. V is TRBV10-3 and J is TRBJ2-7, with TRBD2 identical over 9 bases. The junction had 5 bases not matched to a gene; V was cut back by 0 bases and J by 2 bases. Germline CDR1 is ENHRY and CDR2 is SYGVKD. The CDR3 extends over 16 amino acids. The CDR3 sequence is CAISESPSGDPYEQYF. CDR3 DNA: TGTGCCATCAGTGAGTCTCCTAGCGGGGACCCCTACGAGCAGTACTTC.

This clonotype has at least ten counts. The gene calls are TRBV7-9 and TRBJ1-1, with 8 bases fitting TRBD1. This CDR3 contains 15 residues. V gave up 3 bases and J gave up 4 bases; unmatched junction bases: 7. The germline V gene has CDR1 SEHNR and CDR2 FQNEAQ (reference sequence). In DNA form, the CDR3 reads TGTGCCAGCAGCTTCAGGGGGCTCGGGGTCACTGAAGCTTTCTTT. Protein sequence: CASSFRGLGVTEAFF.

The genes are TRBV4-2 and TRBJ2-1; 8 positions agree with TRBD2. CDR1 and CDR2 from the germline V gene are LGHNA and YNFKEQ. With V trimmed by 1 base and J by 0 bases, 2 bases remained unmatched. The CDR3 is 16 amino acids. The DNA of the CDR3 is TGTGCCAGCAGCCAAGTAAGCGGGAGCTCCTACAATGAGCAGTTCTTC. Protein product: CASSQVSGSSYNEQFF.

For this clonotype: It may be a read error: a sequence one base away is much more abundant. This CDR3 fails to terminate in the conserved phenylalanine or tryptophan, so it likely reflects a read error. The chain couples TRBV5-1 to TRBJ2-1; 8 bases are shared with TRBD2. The germline CDR1 and CDR2 sequences are SGHRS and YFSETQ. The CDR3 spans 15 residues. J gave up 5 bases and V 1 base, and 5 bases lay outside the gene matches. The CDR3 here is CASSLWGLVDNEQFL. The CDR3 bases are TGCGCCAGCAGCTTGTGGGGACTAGTTGACAATGAGCAGTTCTTG.

About this clonotype: It may be a read error: a sequence one base away is much more abundant. The chain uses TRBV6-5 and TRBJ1-1, with D unclear. The CDR3 is 14 amino acids. The germline V gene encodes CDR1 MNHEY and CDR2 SVGAGI. The CDR3 nucleotides are TGTGCCAGCAGTTACTCGACGGGGAGAACTGAAACTTTCTTT. It is translated as CASSYSTGRTETFF.

The CDR3 sequence: CSAAGFRTETQYF. In nucleotides, the CDR3 is TGCAGTGCCGCGGGGTTCCGGACGGAGACCCAGTACTTC. The chain has TRBV20-1 and TRBJ2-5; TRBD2 is a possible D gene (6 bases). Germline V gene sequence: CDR1 DFQATT, CDR2 SNEGSKA (reference sequence). Trimming shortened V by 6 bases and J by 5 bases, and 16 bases separated the two germline ends. CDR3 length: 13 residues.

This clonotype was recorded at least ten times. The chain carries TRBV7-2 and TRBJ2-5, with TRBD1 as a possible D gene (5 bases). This CDR3 is 16 amino acids long. Germline CDR1 SGHTA, CDR2 FQGNSA. V gave up 5 bases and J gave up 5 bases, with 21 bases separating them. The CDR3 region has the DNA TGTGCCAGCAGCCTATCTTTAGTTAGGGGTAGGGAGACCCAGTACTTC. Translated: CASSLSLVRGRETQYF.